This T cell receptor beta chain was documented in a study of patients and donors after allogeneic stem cell transplantation. CDR3 length equals 14 residues. With 4 bases clipped from V and 4 bases from J, the junction kept 5 bases outside the gene matches. Germline V gene data show CDR1 as SEHNR and CDR2 as FQNEAQ (reference sequence). TCRdb itself ran the RT-PCR reads through MiXCR, one entry per CDR3 protein. The table includes about 960,000 distinct CDR3 sequences, about 20% detected once. The chain is built from TRBV7-9 and TRBJ2-3; 7 bases are shared with TRBD1. This TCR derives from a human donor who was either an allogeneic HSCT recipient or a stem cell or donor lymphocyte infusion donor (not recorded which). It is not recorded whose cells these are; they may come from a transplant donor. Sequences were obtained from blood, either unsorted or a sorted T cell fraction (not recorded which). In nucleotides, the CDR3 is TGTGCCAGCAGCTCGAGACAGGGCCCAGATACGCAGTATTTT. Amino acid sequence: CASSSRQGPDTQYF.